Listed below are T cell receptor beta chains from one sample, sequenced in a study of vaccination effects on CD4 cells after COVID-19. The antigens of these receptors remain unknown. Assay: immunoSEQ multiplex PCR; the TCRdb copy retains only in-frame clones and omits some. The data hold some 52,000 clones, with 60% to 80% observed a single time. The sequences come from CD4+ T cells from PBMCs cultured with HCoV-OC43 spike peptides, collected before COVID-19 vaccination. The receptors shown here come from a human donor who received a COVID-19 vaccine. The CDR3 runs from the conserved cysteine through the conserved F or W. The order of the fields is V gene, clone size, D gene, J gene, CDR3 protein, CDR3 DNA. D genes are given only for firm matches. Not all rows give a size; the values are once, few, many and, for expanded clones, a class.

>TRBV5-1|NA|NA|TRBJ1-1
CASISMPGGEGAFF
TGCGCCAGCATCAGTATGCCTGGGGGCGAGGGAGCTTTCTTT
>TRBV7-3|NA|NA|TRBJ2-1
CASSPHNSYNEQFF
TGTGCCAGCAGCCCCCATAACTCCTACAATGAGCAGTTCTTC
>TRBV18|NA|TRBD2|TRBJ2-3
CASSITSGGGDTQYF
TGTGCCAGCTCAATCACTAGCGGGGGAGGAGATACGCAGTATTTT
>TRBV11-2|NA|TRBD2|TRBJ2-5
CASSLVGPGGETQYF
TGTGCCAGCAGCTTAGTTGGTCCCGGGGGGGAGACCCAGTACTTC
>TRBV5-5|NA|NA|TRBJ2-1
CASSLSQHNEQFF
TGTGCCAGCAGCTTGTCACAGCACAATGAGCAGTTCTTC
>TRBV11-3|NA|NA|TRBJ2-2
CASSTGPGRANTGELFF
TGTGCCAGCAGCACCGGTCCGGGCAGGGCAAACACCGGGGAGCTGTTTTTT
>TRBV28|NA|NA|TRBJ1-2
CASIQGRGLYGYTF
TGTGCCAGCATCCAGGGTCGGGGGCTCTATGGCTACACCTTC
>TRBV19|NA|NA|TRBJ2-3
CASSEGGPNTQYF
TGTGCCAGTAGCGAGGGGGGTCCTAATACGCAGTATTTT
>TRBV6-1|NA|NA|TRBJ1-2
CASSEARNFRGYTF
TGTGCCAGCAGTGAAGCACGTAACTTTCGCGGCTACACCTTC
>TRBV19|NA|NA|TRBJ1-5
CASSIPPAGHQPQHF
TGTGCCAGTAGTATCCCCCCTGCGGGGCATCAGCCCCAGCATTTT
>TRBV5-1|NA|NA|TRBJ2-3
CASSLVTAGFTDTQYF
TGCGCCAGCAGCTTGGTCACGGCAGGGTTCACAGATACGCAGTATTTT
>TRBV3-1/TRBV3-2|NA|NA|TRBJ1-2
CASSQGGVIGYGYTF
TGTGCCAGCAGCCAAGGGGGGGTGATTGGCTATGGCTACACCTTC
>TRBV6-2/TRBV6-3|NA|NA|TRBJ1-1
CASSPRDRGAFF
TGTGCCAGCAGTCCCCGGGACCGTGGAGCTTTCTTT
>TRBV19|once|TRBD1|TRBJ2-3
CASSVLGGSQGDTQYF
TGTGCCAGTAGTGTTCTCGGAGGATCACAGGGGGATACGCAGTATTTT
>TRBV27|few|NA|TRBJ1-6
CARGRDADNSPLHF
TGTGCCAGGGGAAGGGACGCTGATAATTCACCCCTCCACTTT
>TRBV6-1|NA|NA|TRBJ1-5
CASSEGSRGLALPQHF
TGTGCCAGCAGTGAGGGCTCGAGGGGCCTTGCATTGCCCCAGCATTTT
>TRBV12-3/TRBV12-4|NA|NA|TRBJ2-1
CATGRSSYNEQFF
TGTGCCACGGGCCGTAGCTCCTACAATGAGCAGTTCTTC
>TRBV6-2/TRBV6-3|few|TRBD2|TRBJ2-5
CASSYSTGGETQYF
TGTGCCAGCAGTTACTCGACGGGGGGAGAGACCCAGTACTTC
>TRBV25-1|few|NA|TRBJ1-2
CASRLENYGYTF
TGTGCCAGCAGATTAGAAAACTATGGCTACACCTTC
>TRBV7-9|NA|NA|TRBJ2-3
CASSPRSLQDFTDTQYF
TGTGCCAGCAGCCCTCGATCTCTCCAGGACTTTACAGATACGCAGTATTTT
>TRBV3-1/TRBV3-2|NA|NA|TRBJ1-2
CASKSGPGRGYTF
TGTGCCAGCAAATCAGGGCCGGGTCGTGGCTACACCTTC
>TRBV20-1|NA|NA|TRBJ2-3
CSASSGGRGEGTDTQYF
TGCAGTGCTAGTTCCGGGGGGAGGGGGGAGGGCACAGATACGCAGTATTTT
>TRBV5-6|once|NA|TRBJ1-5
CASSVGLDTEPQHF
TGTGCCAGCAGCGTGGGGCTGGACACCGAGCCCCAGCATTTT
>TRBV6-6|NA|NA|TRBJ1-1
CASSRPGSLMNTEAFF
TGTGCCAGCAGCAGACCCGGGTCCCTTATGAACACTGAAGCTTTCTTT
>TRBV5-8|NA|TRBD1|TRBJ2-2
CASSRRQGGNTGELFF
TGTGCCAGCAGCCGAAGACAGGGGGGGAACACCGGGGAGCTGTTTTTT
>TRBV5-4|NA|NA|TRBJ1-2
CASSSRGALSYGYTF
TGTGCCAGCAGCTCCCGAGGAGCGTTAAGCTATGGCTACACCTTC
>TRBV5-6|NA|NA|TRBJ2-2
CASSAEGRPNTGELFF
TGTGCCAGCAGCGCGGAGGGACGGCCGAACACCGGGGAGCTGTTTTTT
>TRBV7-2|NA|NA|TRBJ1-1
CASSTQGTLNTEAFF
TGTGCCAGCAGCACACAGGGTACCCTCAACACTGAAGCTTTCTTT
>TRBV9|NA|NA|TRBJ2-6
CASSTNGRSGANVLTF
TGTGCCAGCAGCACCAACGGGCGTTCTGGGGCCAACGTCCTGACTTTC
>TRBV5-1|NA|NA|TRBJ2-2
CASSFPQKENTGELFF
TGCGCCAGCAGCTTTCCCCAGAAAGAGAACACCGGGGAGCTGTTTTTT
>TRBV28|NA|NA|TRBJ1-5
CASGTAHQPQHF
TGTGCCAGCGGAACTGCGCATCAGCCCCAGCATTTT
>TRBV5-1|NA|NA|TRBJ1-1
CASSLVGGANTEAFF
TGCGCCAGCAGCTTGGTTGGGGGGGCGAACACTGAAGCTTTCTTT
>TRBV10-2|NA|NA|TRBJ1-1
CASTISGPNTEAFF
TGCGCCAGCACCATCTCCGGGCCGAACACTGAAGCTTTCTTT
>TRBV5-1|NA|NA|TRBJ1-4
CASSLATGSIATNEKLFF
TGCGCCAGCAGCTTGGCCACAGGGTCCATAGCAACTAATGAAAAACTGTTTTTT
>TRBV30|NA|NA|TRBJ1-2
CAWSRGRNYGYTF
TGTGCCTGGAGCCGGGGACGGAACTATGGCTACACCTTC
>TRBV24-1|NA|TRBD1|TRBJ1-2
CATSDSRTGMVYGYTF
TGTGCCACCAGTGATTCCAGGACAGGGATGGTCTATGGCTACACCTTC
>TRBV7-3|NA|TRBD1|TRBJ2-1
CASSSGTGNEQFF
TGTGCCAGCAGCTCCGGGACAGGCAATGAGCAGTTCTTC
>TRBV7-9|few|NA|TRBJ2-2
CASSLAGNANTGELFF
TGTGCCAGCAGCTTAGCGGGAAATGCGAACACCGGGGAGCTGTTTTTT
>TRBV27|NA|NA|TRBJ1-1
CASSLSVVTEAFF
TGTGCCAGCAGTTTAAGTGTGGTCACTGAAGCTTTCTTT
>TRBV5-1|NA|NA|TRBJ2-1
CASSVDSYNEQFF
TGCGCCAGCAGCGTAGACAGCTACAATGAGCAGTTCTTC
>TRBV5-6|few|NA|TRBJ2-2
CASSRGAVATGELFF
TGTGCCAGCAGCAGAGGGGCTGTAGCCACCGGGGAGCTGTTTTTT
>TRBV18|NA|TRBD1|TRBJ1-2
CASSLGQGREDYGYTF
TGTGCCAGCTCACTTGGACAGGGTAGGGAGGACTATGGCTACACCTTC
>TRBV18|NA|NA|TRBJ2-5
CASSPGLWETQYF
TGTGCCAGCTCACCTGGACTTTGGGAGACCCAGTACTTC
>TRBV3-1/TRBV3-2|NA|TRBD2|TRBJ2-3
CASSEPLKRGGSDTQYF
TGTGCCAGCAGCGAACCCCTTAAGCGGGGGGGATCAGATACGCAGTATTTT
>TRBV5-6|NA|NA|TRBJ2-3
CASSVQRTDTQYF
TGTGCCAGCAGCGTCCAGCGCACAGATACGCAGTATTTT
>TRBV12-3/TRBV12-4|NA|NA|TRBJ1-2
CASRTRGVPGYTF
TGTGCCAGCAGGACGAGGGGGGTTCCTGGCTACACCTTC
>TRBV19|NA|NA|TRBJ1-6
CASTAAGGFSPLHF
TGTGCCAGTACCGCTGCGGGGGGGTTTTCACCCCTCCACTTT
>TRBV18|NA|NA|TRBJ1-3
CASSPRGDAGNTIYF
TGTGCCAGCTCGCCCCGTGGAGACGCTGGAAACACCATATATTTT
>TRBV6-5|once|NA|TRBJ1-1
CASTRWGGPDTEAFF
TGTGCCAGCACCCGATGGGGAGGGCCTGACACTGAAGCTTTCTTT
>TRBV6-6|once|NA|TRBJ1-3
CASNLEGGSGNTIYF
TGTGCCAGCAATCTCGAAGGGGGATCGGGAAACACCATATATTTT
>TRBV14|NA|NA|TRBJ2-3
CASSQPRLRGDTDTQYF
TGTGCCAGCAGCCAACCTCGTTTGCGGGGTGACACAGATACGCAGTATTTT
>TRBV6-5|NA|TRBD2|TRBJ2-3
CASTRLAGEVYTQYF
TGTGCCAGCACCCGACTAGCGGGGGAGGTATATACGCAGTATTTT
>TRBV29-1|once|NA|TRBJ2-4
CSVEAGPNIQYF
TGCAGCGTTGAGGCAGGGCCTAACATTCAGTACTTC
>TRBV5-8|NA|NA|TRBJ1-1
CASSLGGSTEAFF
TGTGCCAGCAGCTTGGGAGGGAGCACTGAAGCTTTCTTT
>TRBV2|NA|NA|TRBJ2-3
CASSYSAPSTDTQYF
TGTGCCAGCAGTTACTCGGCACCGAGCACAGATACGCAGTATTTT